This T cell receptor (beta chain) was captured by sequencing in a study of prognosis after radiotherapy for stage I lung cancer. This clonotype was recorded at least ten times. Its antigen remains unknown. TCR beta CDR3 amplification from genomic DNA was performed by two-round multiplex PCR. Primers targeting each individual TRBV and TRBJ gene were applied in first-round PCR. TCRdb ran MiXCR on the multiplex PCR reads and lists one entry per CDR3 protein. The sample records under 75,000 distinct CDR3 sequences, approximately 26% being singletons. The study's findings and limits: Counted unique TCR clones declined after stereotactic body radiation therapy (median about 9,200 versus 6,500). Some patients went on to develop distant metastases. Their Shannon entropy after stereotactic body radiation therapy was lower, and its change from baseline was also lower.

J lost 0 bases, V lost 4 bases, and 8 bases had no gene match. CDR1 and CDR2 (germline): MNHEY, SVGAGI. The CDR3 totals 16 residues. The rearrangement joins TRBV6-5 to TRBJ1-2, with 7 nucleotides matching TRBD1. This TCR was recovered from a donor aged 50 or older with non-small cell lung cancer. The source material was PBMCs, sampled before or after stereotactic body radiation therapy (not recorded which). The CDR3 sequence is CASSSGRGRANYGYTF. The CDR3 DNA reads as TGTGCCAGCAGTTCCGGCAGGGGGAGGGCTAACTATGGCTACACCTTC.